The source of this TCR beta chain is a study of T cell responses to AZD1222 COVID-19 vaccine. Assay: immunoSEQ multiplex PCR; the TCRdb copy retains only in-frame clones and omits some. The table includes 100,000 to 150,000 clones, roughly 92% detected once. The CDR3 sequence is 15 residues long. With V trimmed by 3 bases and J by 4 bases, 7 bases remained unmatched. Germline V CDR1 and CDR2: LNHNV, YYDKDF (reference sequence). The rearrangement joins TRBV15 to TRBJ1-2; 8 nucleotides align to TRBD1. The source was peripheral blood, collected 28 days after the second AZD1222 dose. This clonotype originated in an adult who received the AZD1222 COVID-19 vaccine. CDR3 DNA: TGTGCCACCAGCAGGGATACTACAGGGGGCTATGGCTACACCTTC. It translates to CATSRDTTGGYGYTF.